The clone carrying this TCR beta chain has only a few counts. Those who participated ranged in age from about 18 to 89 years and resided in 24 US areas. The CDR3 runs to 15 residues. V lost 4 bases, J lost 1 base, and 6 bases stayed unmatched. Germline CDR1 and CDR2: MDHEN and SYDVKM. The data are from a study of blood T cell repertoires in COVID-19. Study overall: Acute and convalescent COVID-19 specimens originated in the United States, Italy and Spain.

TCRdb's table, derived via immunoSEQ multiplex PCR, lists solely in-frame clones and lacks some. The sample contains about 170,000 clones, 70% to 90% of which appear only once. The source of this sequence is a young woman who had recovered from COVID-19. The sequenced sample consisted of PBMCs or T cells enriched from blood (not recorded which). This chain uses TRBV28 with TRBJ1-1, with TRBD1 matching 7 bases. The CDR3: CASSSPGQANTEAFF. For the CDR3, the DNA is TGTGCCAGCAGTTCGCCAGGACAGGCGAACACTGAAGCTTTCTTT.